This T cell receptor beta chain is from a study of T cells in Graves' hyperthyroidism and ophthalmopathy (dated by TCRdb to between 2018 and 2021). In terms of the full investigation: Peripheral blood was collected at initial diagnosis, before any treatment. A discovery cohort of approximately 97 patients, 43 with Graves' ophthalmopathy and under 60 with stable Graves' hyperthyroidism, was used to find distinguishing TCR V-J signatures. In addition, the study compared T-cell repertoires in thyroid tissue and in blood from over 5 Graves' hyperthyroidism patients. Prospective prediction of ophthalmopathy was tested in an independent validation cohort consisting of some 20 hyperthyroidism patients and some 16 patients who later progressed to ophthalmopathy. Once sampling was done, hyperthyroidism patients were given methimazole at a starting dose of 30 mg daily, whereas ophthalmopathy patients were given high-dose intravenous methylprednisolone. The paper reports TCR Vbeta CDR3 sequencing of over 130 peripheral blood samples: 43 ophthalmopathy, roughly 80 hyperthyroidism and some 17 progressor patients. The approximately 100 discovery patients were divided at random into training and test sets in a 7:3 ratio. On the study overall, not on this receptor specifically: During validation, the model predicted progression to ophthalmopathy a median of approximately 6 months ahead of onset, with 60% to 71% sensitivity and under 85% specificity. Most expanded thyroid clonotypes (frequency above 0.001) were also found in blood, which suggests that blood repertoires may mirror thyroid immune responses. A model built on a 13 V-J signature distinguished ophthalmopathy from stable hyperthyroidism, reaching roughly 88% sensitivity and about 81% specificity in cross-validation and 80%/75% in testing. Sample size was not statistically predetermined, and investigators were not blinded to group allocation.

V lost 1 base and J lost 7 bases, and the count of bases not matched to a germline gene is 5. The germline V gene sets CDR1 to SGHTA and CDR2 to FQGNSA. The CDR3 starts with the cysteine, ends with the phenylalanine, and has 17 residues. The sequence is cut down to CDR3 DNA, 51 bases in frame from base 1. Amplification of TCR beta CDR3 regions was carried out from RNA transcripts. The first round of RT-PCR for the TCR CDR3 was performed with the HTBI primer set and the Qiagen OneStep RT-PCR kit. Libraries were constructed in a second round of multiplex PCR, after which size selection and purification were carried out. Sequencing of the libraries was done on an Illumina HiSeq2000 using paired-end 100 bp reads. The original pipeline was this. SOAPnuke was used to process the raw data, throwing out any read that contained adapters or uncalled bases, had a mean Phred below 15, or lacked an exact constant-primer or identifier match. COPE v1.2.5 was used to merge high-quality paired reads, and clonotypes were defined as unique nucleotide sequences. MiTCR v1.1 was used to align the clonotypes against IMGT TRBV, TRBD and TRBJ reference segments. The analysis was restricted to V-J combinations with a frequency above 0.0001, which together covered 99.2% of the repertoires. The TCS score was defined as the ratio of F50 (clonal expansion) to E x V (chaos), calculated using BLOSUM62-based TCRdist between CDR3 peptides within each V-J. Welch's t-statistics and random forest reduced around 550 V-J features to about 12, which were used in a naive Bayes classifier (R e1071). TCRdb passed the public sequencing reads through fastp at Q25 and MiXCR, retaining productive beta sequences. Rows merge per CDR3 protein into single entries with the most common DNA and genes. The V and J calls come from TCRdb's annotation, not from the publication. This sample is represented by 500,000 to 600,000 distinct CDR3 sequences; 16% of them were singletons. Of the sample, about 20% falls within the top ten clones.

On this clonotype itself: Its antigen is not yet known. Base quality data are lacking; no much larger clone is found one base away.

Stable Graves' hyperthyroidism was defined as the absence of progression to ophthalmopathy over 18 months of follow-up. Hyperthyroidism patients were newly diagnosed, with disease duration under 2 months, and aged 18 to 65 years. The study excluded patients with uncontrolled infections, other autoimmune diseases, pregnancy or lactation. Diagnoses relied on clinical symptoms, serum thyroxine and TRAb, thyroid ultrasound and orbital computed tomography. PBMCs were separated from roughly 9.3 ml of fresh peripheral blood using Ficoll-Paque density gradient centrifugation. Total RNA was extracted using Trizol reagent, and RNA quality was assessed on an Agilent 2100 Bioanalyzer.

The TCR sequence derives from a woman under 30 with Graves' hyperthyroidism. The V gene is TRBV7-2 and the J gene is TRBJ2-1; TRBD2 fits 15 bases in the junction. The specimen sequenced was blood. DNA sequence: TGTGCCAGCAGCTTAGGAGGACTAGCGGGGGGGCTTAATGAGCAGTTCTTC. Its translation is CASSLGGLAGGLNEQFF.